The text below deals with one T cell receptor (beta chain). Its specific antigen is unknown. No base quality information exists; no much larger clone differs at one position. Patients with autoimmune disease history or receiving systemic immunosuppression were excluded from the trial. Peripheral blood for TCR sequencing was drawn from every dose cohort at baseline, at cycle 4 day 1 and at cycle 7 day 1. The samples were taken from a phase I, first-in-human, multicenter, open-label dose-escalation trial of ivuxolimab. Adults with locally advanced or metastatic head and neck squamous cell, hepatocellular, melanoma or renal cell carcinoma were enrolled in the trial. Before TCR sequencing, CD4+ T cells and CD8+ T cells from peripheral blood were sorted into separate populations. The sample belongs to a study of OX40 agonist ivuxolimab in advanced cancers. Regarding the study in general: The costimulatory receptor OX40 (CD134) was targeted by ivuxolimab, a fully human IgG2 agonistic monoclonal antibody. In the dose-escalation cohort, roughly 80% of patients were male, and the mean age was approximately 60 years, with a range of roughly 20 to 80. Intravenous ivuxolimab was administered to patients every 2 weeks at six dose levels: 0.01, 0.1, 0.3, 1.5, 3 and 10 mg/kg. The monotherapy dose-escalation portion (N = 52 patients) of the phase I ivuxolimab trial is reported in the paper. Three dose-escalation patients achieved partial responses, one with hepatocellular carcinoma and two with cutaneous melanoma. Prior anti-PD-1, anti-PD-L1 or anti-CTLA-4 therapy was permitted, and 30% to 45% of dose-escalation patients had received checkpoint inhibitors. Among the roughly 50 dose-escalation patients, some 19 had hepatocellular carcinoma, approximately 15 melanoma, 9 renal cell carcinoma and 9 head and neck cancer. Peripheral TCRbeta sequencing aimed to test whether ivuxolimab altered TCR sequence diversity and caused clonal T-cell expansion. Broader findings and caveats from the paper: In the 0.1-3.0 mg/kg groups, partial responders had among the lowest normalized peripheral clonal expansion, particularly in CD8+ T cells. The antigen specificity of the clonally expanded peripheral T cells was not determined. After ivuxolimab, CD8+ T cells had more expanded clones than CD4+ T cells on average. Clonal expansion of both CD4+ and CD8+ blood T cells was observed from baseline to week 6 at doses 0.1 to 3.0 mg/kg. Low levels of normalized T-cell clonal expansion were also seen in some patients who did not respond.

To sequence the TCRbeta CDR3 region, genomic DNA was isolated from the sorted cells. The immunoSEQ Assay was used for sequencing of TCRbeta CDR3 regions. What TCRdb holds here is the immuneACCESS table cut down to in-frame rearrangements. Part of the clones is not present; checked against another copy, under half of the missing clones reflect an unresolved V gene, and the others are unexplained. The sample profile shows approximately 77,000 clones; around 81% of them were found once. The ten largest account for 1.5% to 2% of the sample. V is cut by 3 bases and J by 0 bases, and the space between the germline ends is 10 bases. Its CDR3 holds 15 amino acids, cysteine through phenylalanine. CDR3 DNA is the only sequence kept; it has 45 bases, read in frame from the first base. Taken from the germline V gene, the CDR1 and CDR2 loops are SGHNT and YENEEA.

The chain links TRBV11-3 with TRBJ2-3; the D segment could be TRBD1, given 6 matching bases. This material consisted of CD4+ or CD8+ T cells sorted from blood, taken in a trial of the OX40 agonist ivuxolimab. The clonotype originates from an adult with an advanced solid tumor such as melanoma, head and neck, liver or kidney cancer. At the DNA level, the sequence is TGTGCCAGCAGCTTGGACAGTTCTAGCACAGATACGCAGTATTTT. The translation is CASSLDSSSTDTQYF. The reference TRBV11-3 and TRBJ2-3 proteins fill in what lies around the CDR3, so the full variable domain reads EAGVVQSPRYKIIEKKQPVAFWCNPISGHNTLYWYLQNLGQGPELLIRYENEEAVDDSQLPKDRFSAERLKGVDSTLKIQPAELGDSAVYLCASSLDSSSTDTQYFGPGTRLTVL.